The entry below gives a single T cell receptor beta chain sequence along with its context. This sample is drawn from a study of T cell changes during pregnancy in multiple sclerosis. The protocol was immunoSEQ multiplex PCR, while the TCRdb copy is restricted to in-frame clones and leaves out a portion. The sample carries some 80,000 clones, 70% to 90% recorded once. The receptor was isolated from a female donor in good health, enrolled as a control in a pregnancy study. The material sequenced was peripheral blood, taken in the first trimester of pregnancy.

The CDR3 loop is CASSLEQARPQHF. CDR3 nucleotide sequence: TGTGCCAGCAGCTTAGAACAGGCACGGCCCCAGCATTTT. The rearrangement joins TRBV7-2 to TRBJ1-5; perhaps TRBD1 as D (5 bases). Per the germline V gene, CDR1 is SGHTA and CDR2 is FQGNSA. The V and J ends lost 1 base and 9 bases respectively, with 10 bases between them. CDR3 size: 13 residues.